Included here is one TCR beta chain sequence, with context. Its target is not known. The starting material, graft tissue, was processed to release intraepithelial and lamina propria lymphocytes. Generated by immunoSEQ multiplex PCR, the TCRdb table keeps only in-frame clones and is missing some. The sample shows some 40,000 clones, 87% of them seen only once. The CDR3 contains 16 residues. Germline V gives CDR1 MNHNS, CDR2 SASEGT. Trimming shortened V by 1 base and J by 4 bases, and 17 bases separated the two germline ends. The source of the sample is a study of graft-versus-host responses after intestinal transplantation. As for the study in general: Recipients had multivisceral, liver-intestinal, or isolated intestinal transplants. Whole-study results and caveats: Recipient marrow showed GvH clones, some seen first in ileum or blood. Allografts from individuals with graft-donor T cell macrochimerism displayed high graft-versus-host to host-versus-graft clonal ratios. Peak circulating GvH clone levels tracked with early post-transplant HvG declines.

The sequence was obtained from a human patient who received an intestinal transplant, so some T cells may come from the graft donor. Source: ileum tissue, taken around seven months after intestinal transplant. The chain joins TRBV6-1 to TRBJ2-7; the D is unclear. In nucleotides, the CDR3 is TGTGCCAGCAGTGAAGATGTCCTAGTGGGGTTGTACGAGCAGTACTTC. Amino acids: CASSEDVLVGLYEQYF.